The rows below give T cell receptor beta chains drawn from one sample of a study of blood T cells in healthy people across ages. Using its own MiXCR run on the 5' RACE reads, TCRdb lists one record per CDR3 protein. The table records fewer than 800,000 distinct CDR3 sequences, around 49% of them present only once. The sequenced material came from blood. These receptors were collected from an older woman in good health. CDR3s include the opening cysteine and the closing phenylalanine or tryptophan. The order of the fields is D gene, CDR3 length, J gene, V gene, clone size, CDR3 protein, CDR3 DNA. A D gene is named only where the DNA matches it firmly. Expanded clones get a size class; other rows say once, few or many, or leave the size out.

TRBD1	14	TRBJ2-1	TRBV18	.	CASSPTGVGNEQFF	TGTGCCAGCTCACCAACAGGGGTAGGGAATGAGCAGTTCTTC
.	11	TRBJ2-1	TRBV7-9	few	CASRRNNEQFF	TGTGCCAGCAGACGCAACAATGAGCAGTTCTTC
.	15	TRBJ2-2	TRBV3-1	.	CASSQEAPRNGELFF	TGTGCCAGCAGCCAAGAGGCCCCCAGAAACGGGGAGCTGTTTTTT
.	11	TRBJ1-2	TRBV7-2	.	CASSQTYGYTF	TGTGCCAGCAGCCAAACCTATGGCTACACCTTC
TRBD1	15	TRBJ1-4	TRBV20-1	few	CSARDLGQGLEKLFF	TGCAGTGCTAGAGATCTCGGACAGGGGCTCGAAAAACTGTTTTTT
.	17	TRBJ2-3	TRBV7-2	.	CASSPLFRRGSTDTQYF	TGTGCCAGCAGCCCATTGTTTCGGAGGGGTAGCACAGATACGCAGTATTTT
.	12	TRBJ2-1	TRBV12-5	few	CASGLDYNEQFF	TGTGCTAGTGGTTTGGACTACAATGAGCAGTTCTTC
.	15	TRBJ2-3	TRBV28	.	CASSQIKGQTDTQYF	TGTGCCAGCAGCCAAATCAAAGGGCAGACAGATACGCAGTATTTT
.	18	TRBJ1-6	TRBV4-3	.	CASSQGSPDSSYNSPLHF	TGCGCCAGCAGCCAAGGGTCCCCTGATAGCTCCTATAATTCACCCCTCCACTTT
TRBD2	16	TRBJ2-1	TRBV14	.	CASSQESAGGSNEQFF	TGTGCCAGCAGCCAAGAATCAGCGGGAGGCTCCAATGAGCAGTTCTTC